This T cell receptor (beta chain) originates from a study of beta chain features in type 1 diabetes. The overall study: Examination spanned approximately 110 million sorted cells from all samples. Study-level points and caveats: Diminished insertions and augmented deletions at VDJ junctions characterized type 1 diabetes patients. A closer apparent resemblance between naive, central memory and Treg TCRB repertoires was seen in patients than in healthy donors.

Purities over 98% were achieved in all sorted populations. CDR1 is SNHLY and CDR2 is FYNNEI in the germline V gene. This CDR3 comprises 16 residues. V lost 5 bases, J lost 9 bases, and 15 bases stayed unmatched. As to this clone: Antigen unknown.

Isolated RNA was reverse transcribed in full, so expressed TCRB transcripts were sequenced. Only in-frame clones appear in the TCRdb table, and some are missing; sequencing was by immunoSEQ multiplex PCR. This sample has under 350,000 clones, with about 8.5% found just once. The sample consisted of central memory CD4+ T cells from blood. The clonotype was recovered from a woman between 18 and 30 years old in good health. The rearrangement links TRBV2 to TRBJ1-2, with TRBD1 matching over 10 bases. This CDR3 is CASSSTGTGARMSYTF. The CDR3 nucleotides read TGTGCCAGCAGTTCGACCGGGACAGGGGCTCGTATGAGCTACACCTTC.